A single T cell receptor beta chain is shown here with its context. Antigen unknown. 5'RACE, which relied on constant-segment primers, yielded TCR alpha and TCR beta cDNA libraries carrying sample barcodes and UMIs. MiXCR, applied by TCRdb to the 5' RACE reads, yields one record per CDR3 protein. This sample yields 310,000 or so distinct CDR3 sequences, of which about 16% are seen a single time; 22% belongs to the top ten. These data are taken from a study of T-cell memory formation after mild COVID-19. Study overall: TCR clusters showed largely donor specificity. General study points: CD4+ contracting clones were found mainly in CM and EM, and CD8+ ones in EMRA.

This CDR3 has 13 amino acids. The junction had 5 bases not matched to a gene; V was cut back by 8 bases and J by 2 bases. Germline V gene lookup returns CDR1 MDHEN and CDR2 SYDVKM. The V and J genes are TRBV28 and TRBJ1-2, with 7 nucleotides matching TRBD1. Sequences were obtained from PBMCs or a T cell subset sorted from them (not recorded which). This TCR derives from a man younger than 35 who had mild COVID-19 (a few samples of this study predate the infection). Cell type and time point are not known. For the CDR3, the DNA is TGTGCCAGCCGATACAGGGGAAACTATGGCTACACCTTC. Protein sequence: CASRYRGNYGYTF.